Listed below are T cell receptor beta chains from one sample, sequenced in a study of cytomegalovirus exposure and HLA in healthy donors. Measured with immunoSEQ multiplex PCR; TCRdb has only the in-frame clones, and not every one. Among approximately 180,000 clones listed, 82% were seen once. The material sequenced was PBMCs. These receptors came from a woman aged 18 to 35 in good health and CMV-seronegative. CDR3s include the opening cysteine and the closing phenylalanine or tryptophan. The order of the fields is CDR3 DNA, CDR3 protein, D gene, J gene, V gene, clone size. D genes are given only for firm matches. Clone size is not always given. Where it is, it says once, few, many or a class for expanded clones.

TGTGCCAGCAGCGTCTCGACAGATACGCAGTATTTT	CASSVSTDTQYF	NA	TRBJ2-3	TRBV9	few
TGTGCCAGCACGGAACAGGGATCGAACACTGAAGCTTTCTTT	CASTEQGSNTEAFF	NA	TRBJ1-1	TRBV7-9	NA
TGTGCCAGCAGTTTTCTCGGGAACTACGAGCAGTACTTC	CASSFLGNYEQYF	NA	TRBJ2-7	TRBV28	NA
TGTGCCAGCAGCCCGACCCGCGGGTTAGCAGATACGCAGTATTTT	CASSPTRGLADTQYF	NA	TRBJ2-3	TRBV5-4	NA
TGTGCCAGCAGCTTGGTTTGGGGAGACGTTGAAGCTTTCTTT	CASSLVWGDVEAFF	NA	TRBJ1-1	TRBV5-6	NA
TGTGCCAGTAGTATGAGTCTAGCGGTGAGGAATGAGCAGTTCTTC	CASSMSLAVRNEQFF	TRBD2	TRBJ2-1	TRBV19	NA
TGTGCCAGCAGCTCGAACGGGGAGATCTCCTACGAGCAGTACTTC	CASSSNGEISYEQYF	NA	TRBJ2-7	TRBV7-2	NA
TGTGCCAGCAGCTCGGACAGATCCGAGCAGTACTTC	CASSSDRSEQYF	NA	TRBJ2-7	TRBV7-2	NA
TGTGCCAGCAGTTTATTCTCGTCGGGAGGCTACACCTTC	CASSLFSSGGYTF	NA	TRBJ1-2	TRBV28	NA
TGCGCCAGCAGCCAAGATGTAGATGCCGGGATCCGGCAGCCCCAGCATTTT	CASSQDVDAGIRQPQHF	NA	TRBJ1-5	TRBV4-3	few
TGTGCCAGCTCAGTGACTAGCGGCACAGATACGCAGTATTTT	CASSVTSGTDTQYF	TRBD2	TRBJ2-3	TRBV18	NA
TGTGCCAGCAGCCACGGACAGGGGGCCCAAGAGACCCAGTACTTC	CASSHGQGAQETQYF	TRBD1	TRBJ2-5	TRBV14	NA
TGTGCCAGCAGTTACCCCCTAGAGGCCCGCAATGAGCAGTTCTTC	CASSYPLEARNEQFF	NA	TRBJ2-1	TRBV6-6	NA
TGTGCCAGCAGTTCCTTCGGGTATAGCAATCAGCCCCAGCATTTT	CASSSFGYSNQPQHF	NA	TRBJ1-5	TRBV2	NA
TGCGCCAGCAGTGGTAGGCAGGCCAACACTGAAGCTTTCTTT	CASSGRQANTEAFF	NA	TRBJ1-1	TRBV10-2	few
TGTGCCAGCAGTCCGATGAGGACAGGGTCTAACTATGGCTACACCTTC	CASSPMRTGSNYGYTF	TRBD1	TRBJ1-2	TRBV28	NA
TGCGCCAGCAGCCAAGATCAGAGACACATGAACACTGAAGCTTTCTTT	CASSQDQRHMNTEAFF	NA	TRBJ1-1	TRBV4-1	few
TGTGCCAGCAGGAGGCAGTCCTACGAGCAGTACTTC	CASRRQSYEQYF	NA	TRBJ2-7	TRBV2	few
TGCGCCAGCAGCCAAGACACGAGCGGGAGGGGAGAGCAGTTCTTC	CASSQDTSGRGEQFF	TRBD2	TRBJ2-1	TRBV4-1	NA
TGTGCCTGGGGGGCCGGGACAGGGGGCTCGGATTCACCCCTCCACTTT	CAWGAGTGGSDSPLHF	TRBD1	TRBJ1-6	TRBV30	NA
TGTGCCAGCGATCAGGGGGCTGATGAAAAACTGTTTTTT	CASDQGADEKLFF	TRBD1	TRBJ1-4	TRBV7-9	NA
TGTGCCAGCAGTTTACACGGACAGGGAGCCAAAAACATTCAGTACTTC	CASSLHGQGAKNIQYF	TRBD1	TRBJ2-4	TRBV28	NA
TGTGCCAGTAGTAGCGGGACTAGCGGGAGGAATGAGCAGTTCTTC	CASSSGTSGRNEQFF	TRBD2	TRBJ2-1	TRBV19	NA
TGTTCCAGCAGCTTACCCGCCTACGAGCAGTACTTC	CSSSLPAYEQYF	NA	TRBJ2-7	TRBV7-9	once
TGTGCCAGCAGCGTAGGGGACAGGGCAGCAGATACGCAGTATTTT	CASSVGDRAADTQYF	TRBD1	TRBJ2-3	TRBV9	NA
TGTGCCAGCAGCTTGGGTTACAGGGCTGAGGCTTTCTTT	CASSLGYRAEAFF	NA	TRBJ1-1	TRBV7-8	few
TGTGCCAGCAGCCAAGGACGGGTTCTCACAGATACGCAGTATTTT	CASSQGRVLTDTQYF	NA	TRBJ2-3	TRBV14	NA
TGCAGCGCCTTCGGGCCCAGGGCTGGAAACACCATATATTTT	CSAFGPRAGNTIYF	NA	TRBJ1-3	TRBV29-1	NA
TGTGCCAGCAGCTTAGGACTTGTGACAAACTCCTACGAGCAGTACTTC	CASSLGLVTNSYEQYF	NA	TRBJ2-7	TRBV13	NA
TGTGCCAGCGGTAGGGAGTTGGAGCAGTTCTTC	CASGRELEQFF	NA	TRBJ2-1	TRBV7-2	NA
TGTGCCAGTAGTATTTTTGGGGTCGGGATAGATACGCAGTATTTT	CASSIFGVGIDTQYF	NA	TRBJ2-3	TRBV19	NA
TGCGCCAGCAGCTTGGGGCAGGGGGACTATGGCTACACCTTC	CASSLGQGDYGYTF	TRBD1	TRBJ1-2	TRBV5-1	few
TGCGCCAGCAGCGAACTAGCGGGAGAAACCGGGGAGCTGTTTTTT	CASSELAGETGELFF	TRBD2	TRBJ2-2	TRBV10-1	NA
TGTGCCAGCAGCTCCTTCCTAGCGGGAGGTCTGGGAGATACGCAGTATTTT	CASSSFLAGGLGDTQYF	TRBD2	TRBJ2-3	TRBV5-6	NA